Sequencing of this T cell receptor (beta chain) was carried out in a study of blood T cells in healthy people across ages. A second about 7 to 12 cycle PCR used barcoded and J-beta primers. TCRdb used MiXCR to reprocess the 5' RACE reads, holding one entry per CDR3 protein. Of 700,000 to 800,000 distinct CDR3 sequences in the sample, more than 40% were seen once. A few counts support this clonotype. Germline V gives CDR1 SQVTM, CDR2 ANQGSEA. The ends were cut back, 4 bases at V and 0 bases at J, with 9 bases in the middle. The length of the CDR3 is 14 residues. Total RNA, at least 5.5 micrograms per sample, came from PBMCs.

This chain connects TRBV29-1 to TRBJ1-4; the D is unclear. The sequence was collected from a woman aged 55-69 years in good health. Sample: blood. The CDR3 spells CSVVIDATNEKLFF. DNA for the CDR3: TGCAGCGTTGTTATTGACGCAACTAATGAAAAACTGTTTTTT.